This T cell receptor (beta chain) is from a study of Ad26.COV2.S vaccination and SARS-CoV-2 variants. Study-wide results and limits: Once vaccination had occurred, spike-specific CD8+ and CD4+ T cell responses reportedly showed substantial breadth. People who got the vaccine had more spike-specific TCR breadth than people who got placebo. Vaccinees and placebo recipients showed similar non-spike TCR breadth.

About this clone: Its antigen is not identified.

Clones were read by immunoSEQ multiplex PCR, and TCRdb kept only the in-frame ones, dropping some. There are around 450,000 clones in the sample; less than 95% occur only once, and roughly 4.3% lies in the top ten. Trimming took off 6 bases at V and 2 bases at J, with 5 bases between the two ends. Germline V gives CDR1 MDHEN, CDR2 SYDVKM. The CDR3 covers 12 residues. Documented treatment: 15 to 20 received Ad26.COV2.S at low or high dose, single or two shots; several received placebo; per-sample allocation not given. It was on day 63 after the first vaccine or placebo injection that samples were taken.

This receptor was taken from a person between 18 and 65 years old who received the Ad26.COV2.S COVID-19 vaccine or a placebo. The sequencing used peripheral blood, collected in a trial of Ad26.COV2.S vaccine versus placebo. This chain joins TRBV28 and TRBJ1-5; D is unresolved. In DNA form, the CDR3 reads TGTGCCAGCAGCCAGGGCAATCAGCCCCAGCATTTT. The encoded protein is CASSQGNQPQHF.